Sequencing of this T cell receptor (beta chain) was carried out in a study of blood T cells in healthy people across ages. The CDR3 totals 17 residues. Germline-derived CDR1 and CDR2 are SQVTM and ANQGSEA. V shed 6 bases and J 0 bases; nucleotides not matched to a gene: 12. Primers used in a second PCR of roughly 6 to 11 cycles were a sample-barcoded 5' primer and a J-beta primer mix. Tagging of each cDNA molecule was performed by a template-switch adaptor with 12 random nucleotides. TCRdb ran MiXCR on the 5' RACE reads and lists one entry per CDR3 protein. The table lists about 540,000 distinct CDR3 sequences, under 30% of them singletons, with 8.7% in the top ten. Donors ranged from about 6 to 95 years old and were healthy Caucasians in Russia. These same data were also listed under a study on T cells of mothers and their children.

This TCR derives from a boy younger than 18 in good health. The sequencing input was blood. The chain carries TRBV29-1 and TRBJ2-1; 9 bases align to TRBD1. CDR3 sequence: CSVSGTGRFSSYNEQFF. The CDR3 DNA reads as TGCAGCGTATCCGGGACAGGGAGGTTCAGCTCCTACAATGAGCAGTTCTTC.